The 4 T cell receptor beta chains below come from one sample, sequenced in a study of T cells in Graves' hyperthyroidism and ophthalmopathy. Amplified TCR beta CDR3 regions came from RNA transcripts. Initially, a first-round RT-PCR of the TCR CDR3 employed the HTBI primer set. MiXCR, run by TCRdb on the multiplex PCR reads, gives a single entry per CDR3 protein. Found here are 250,000 to 350,000 distinct CDR3 sequences, roughly 22% of them singletons; the top ten hold roughly 60%. The sample consisted of blood. The origin of the receptors is a man aged 25-45 years with Graves' ophthalmopathy.

This clonotype was counted only a few times. This chain joins TRBV2 and TRBJ2-5, with a tentative D call TRBD2 (6 bases). Trimming took off 3 bases at V and 13 bases at J, with 15 bases between the two ends. The CDR3 length is 12 residues. Germline loops: CDR1 SNHLY, CDR2 FYNNEI. Here the CDR3 DNA reads TGTGCCAGCAGTGAGGGTGTGGGGGGACGGTACTTC. It yields the protein CASSEGVGGRYF.

This clonotype came up a few times. The chain links TRBV4-2 to TRBJ2-2; 10 bases agree with TRBD2. This CDR3 is 18 amino acids long. Germline-derived CDR1 and CDR2 are LGHNA and YNFKEQ. Unmatched junction bases numbered 8, after V lost 1 base and J lost 3 bases. DNA of the CDR3: TGTGCCAGCAGCCAAGGGAGCGGGAGGGCCCAAGACACCGGGGAGCTGTTTTTT. This encodes CASSQGSGRAQDTGELFF.

V gene TRBV7-2 combines with J gene TRBJ2-7, with D hard to call. Between the trimmed V and J ends, which lost 6 bases and 6 bases, there was a span of 9 bases. The CDR3 covers 11 residues. Germline values: CDR1 SGHTA, CDR2 FQGNSA. CDR3 amino acids: CASRLSGEQYF. Here the CDR3 DNA reads TGTGCCAGCAGACTATCAGGCGAGCAGTACTTC.

This sequence joins TRBV4-1 and TRBJ2-7; TRBD1 aligns across 8 bases. Per germline, CDR1 MGHRA and CDR2 YSYEKL. The V gene end was trimmed by 1 base and the J gene end by 3 bases; junction bases not matched to a gene: 8. This CDR3 is built from 16 residues. CDR3 nucleotide sequence: TGCGCCAGCAGCCAAGCGGACAGGGCCGGTGGCTACGAGCAGTACTTC. It is translated as CASSQADRAGGYEQYF.